This note documents a single T cell receptor (beta chain) sequence. As processed by the authors: Estimation of nucleated cell counts was performed using reference gene primer amplification. TCRdb's table, derived via immunoSEQ multiplex PCR, lists solely in-frame clones and lacks some. The DNA was the basis for D and trimming; V, J and clone size are from that table. The sample includes 80,000 or so clones, approximately 80% of them seen just once. The data are from a study of blood T cell repertoires in COVID-19. About the research overall: From the United States, Italy and Spain came samples of acute and convalescent COVID-19. The cDNA or gDNA used as material had been derived from T cells, B-cell-depleted T cells, or PBMCs.

Germline CDR1 reads MNHEY; CDR2 reads SVGAGI. The CDR3 spans 15 residues. Losses at the gene ends were 4 bases for V and 6 bases for J; bases not matched to a gene: 4. The source material was peripheral blood. The sequence derives from a woman in her seventies with acute or convalescent COVID-19. The V and J genes are TRBV6-5 and TRBJ2-1; TRBD2 aligns across 12 bases. Here the CDR3 reads CASSSWTSGANEQFF. The CDR3 bases are TGTGCCAGCAGTTCGTGGACTAGCGGGGCCAATGAGCAGTTCTTC.